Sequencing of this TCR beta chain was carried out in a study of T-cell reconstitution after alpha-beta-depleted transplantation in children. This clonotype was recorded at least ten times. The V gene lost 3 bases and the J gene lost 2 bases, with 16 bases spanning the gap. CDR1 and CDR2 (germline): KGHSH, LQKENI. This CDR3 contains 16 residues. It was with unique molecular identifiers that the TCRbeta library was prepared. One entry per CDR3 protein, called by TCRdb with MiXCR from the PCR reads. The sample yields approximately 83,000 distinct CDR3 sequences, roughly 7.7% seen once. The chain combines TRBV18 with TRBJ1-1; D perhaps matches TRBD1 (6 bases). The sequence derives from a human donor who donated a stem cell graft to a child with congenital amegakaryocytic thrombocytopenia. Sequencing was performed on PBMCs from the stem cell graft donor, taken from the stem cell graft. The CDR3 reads CASSPRNRDLNTEAFF. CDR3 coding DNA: TGTGCCAGCTCACCTCGAAACAGGGACCTTAACACTGAAGCTTTCTTT.